The clone carrying this TCR beta chain was recorded once. As yet, its antigen is unknown. The V end lost 1 base, the J end lost 0 bases, and 10 bases lay between the germline ends. The CDR3 consists of 16 residues. Germline CDR1 reads SEHNR; CDR2 reads FQNEAQ (reference sequence). The donors were all Caucasian adults (living in Nashville, Tennessee). This entry belongs to a study of shared clonotypes between healthy human individuals. Whole-study results and caveats: Against clonotypes common to all four donors, non-shared ones had lower generation probabilities. Rarefaction exposed incomplete sorted-subset sequencing despite large depth. Richness estimates generally favored naive over memory subsets.

The table came from immunoSEQ multiplex PCR; TCRdb's copy has only in-frame clones and leaves some out. The sample consists of a few million clones, around 94% of them appearing once. Source material: naive CD4+ T cells sorted from blood. The subset here: CD45RA+ positively selected. The chain uses TRBV7-9 and TRBJ1-3, with D unresolved. This TCR was sampled from a man in his late teens or twenties in good health. Here the CDR3 DNA reads TGTGCCAGCAGCTTAGGAGGGTTCAGCTCTGGAAACACCATATATTTT. Amino acid sequence: CASSLGGFSSGNTIYF.